The 9 T cell receptor beta chains below were found in one sample sequenced in a study of beta chain features in type 1 diabetes. The study's findings and limits: Type 1 diabetes patients had moderately but significantly shorter TCRB CDR3s in all four CD4+ subsets.

Of the isolated RNA, all was reverse transcribed, and so the sequenced material was expressed TCRB transcripts. The data were produced by immunoSEQ multiplex PCR, yet TCRdb's version contains in-frame clones alone and is incomplete. The sample lists 200,000 to 250,000 clones, around 13% seen once, with approximately 0.018% in the top ten. What these receptors recognize is not known. Sample: naive CD4+ T cells from blood. Source of these receptors: a man aged 25 to 40 with type 1 diabetes.

The chain is built from TRBV5-1 and TRBJ2-7; tentative D call: TRBD2 (6 bases). V was shortened by 4 bases and J by 4 bases, with 12 bases between the two germline ends. Per germline, CDR1 SGHRS and CDR2 YFSETQ. This CDR3 has 13 residues. The CDR3 spells CASSAGLGYEQYF. The CDR3 DNA follows: TGCGCCAGCAGCGCGGGGTTGGGTTACGAGCAGTACTTC.

V gene TRBV30 combines with J gene TRBJ1-5, with 11 bases lining up with TRBD1. The CDR3 runs 13 residues. Per germline, CDR1 GTSNPN and CDR2 SVGIG (reference sequence). The V and J ends lost 5 bases and 4 bases, in that order; junction bases with no gene match: 1. The CDR3 coding sequence is TGTGCCTGGGGACAGGGGGCGAATCAGCCCCAGCATTTT. This sequence encodes CAWGQGANQPQHF.

The chain joins TRBV9 to TRBJ1-2; D uncertain. The V and J ends lost 0 bases and 4 bases respectively, with 10 bases between them. Germline CDR1 reads SGDLS; CDR2 reads YYNGEE. CDR3 size: 14 residues. CDR3 sequence: CASSVGGEGYGYTF. CDR3 nucleotide sequence: TGTGCCAGCAGCGTAGGAGGAGAGGGCTATGGCTACACCTTC.

The rearrangement links TRBV15 to TRBJ1-5; D remains ambiguous. Germline V lookup: CDR1 LNHNV, CDR2 YYDKDF (reference sequence). The CDR3 has 14 amino acids. The V end was cut by 5 bases, the J end by 0 bases, with 8 bases between. As DNA, the CDR3 is TGTGCCACCAGCGGCTCGAATAGCAATCAGCCCCAGCATTTT. Its translation is CATSGSNSNQPQHF.

This rearrangement joins TRBV10-3 to TRBJ2-7; 8 nucleotides align to TRBD1. The V gene end was trimmed by 0 bases and the J gene end by 0 bases; junction bases not matched to a gene: 4. The CDR3 runs to 16 residues. The germline V gene encodes CDR1 ENHRY and CDR2 SYGVKD. CDR3 region: CAISESRTGSSYEQYF. Here the CDR3 DNA reads TGTGCCATCAGTGAGTCTAGGACAGGGAGCTCCTACGAGCAGTACTTC.

J is TRBJ2-5 and V is TRBV4-2; 10 positions agree with TRBD2. The CDR3 is 16 residues long. Trimming cost V 0 bases and J 4 bases; bases outside gene matches: 5. The germline gives CDR1 LGHNA, CDR2 YNFKEQ. CDR3 loop: CASSQEASGSGETQYF. CDR3 in DNA: TGTGCCAGCAGCCAAGAGGCTAGCGGGAGCGGAGAGACCCAGTACTTC.

The CDR3 coding sequence is TGTGCCAGCAGGGCCCCTGCGGGAGGGAAAGAGCAGTACTTC. This gives the protein CASRAPAGGKEQYF. This chain links TRBV2 with TRBJ2-7; 9 bases agree with TRBD2. With V trimmed by 6 bases and J by 7 bases, 10 bases remained unmatched. The CDR3 totals 14 residues. Germline lookup yields CDR1 SNHLY and CDR2 FYNNEI.

CDR3 bases: TGTGCCAGCACCACAGTATACGAGCAGTTCTTC. This gives the protein CASTTVYEQFF. This rearrangement joins TRBV2 to TRBJ2-1; D remains ambiguous. Germline assignment: CDR1 SNHLY and CDR2 FYNNEI. V lost 7 bases, J lost 10 bases, and 11 bases lay in between. The CDR3 runs to 11 residues. The full variable domain, its missing parts supplied by reference TRBV2 and TRBJ2-1, is EPEVTQTPSHQVTQMGQEVILRCVPISNHLYFYWYRQILGQKVEFLVSFYNNEISEKSEIFDDQFSVERPDGSNFTLKIRSTKLEDSAMYFCASTTVYEQFFGPGTRLTVL.

This clone was detected only a few times. V usage is TRBV4-1 and J usage is TRBJ2-3; D ambiguous. Trimming cost V 0 bases and J 6 bases, with 16 bases left between them. The CDR3 spans 16 residues. The germline gives CDR1 MGHRA, CDR2 YSYEKL. This CDR3 is CASSQDWASRADTQYF. In DNA, the CDR3 is TGCGCCAGCAGCCAAGATTGGGCAAGCCGTGCGGATACGCAGTATTTT.